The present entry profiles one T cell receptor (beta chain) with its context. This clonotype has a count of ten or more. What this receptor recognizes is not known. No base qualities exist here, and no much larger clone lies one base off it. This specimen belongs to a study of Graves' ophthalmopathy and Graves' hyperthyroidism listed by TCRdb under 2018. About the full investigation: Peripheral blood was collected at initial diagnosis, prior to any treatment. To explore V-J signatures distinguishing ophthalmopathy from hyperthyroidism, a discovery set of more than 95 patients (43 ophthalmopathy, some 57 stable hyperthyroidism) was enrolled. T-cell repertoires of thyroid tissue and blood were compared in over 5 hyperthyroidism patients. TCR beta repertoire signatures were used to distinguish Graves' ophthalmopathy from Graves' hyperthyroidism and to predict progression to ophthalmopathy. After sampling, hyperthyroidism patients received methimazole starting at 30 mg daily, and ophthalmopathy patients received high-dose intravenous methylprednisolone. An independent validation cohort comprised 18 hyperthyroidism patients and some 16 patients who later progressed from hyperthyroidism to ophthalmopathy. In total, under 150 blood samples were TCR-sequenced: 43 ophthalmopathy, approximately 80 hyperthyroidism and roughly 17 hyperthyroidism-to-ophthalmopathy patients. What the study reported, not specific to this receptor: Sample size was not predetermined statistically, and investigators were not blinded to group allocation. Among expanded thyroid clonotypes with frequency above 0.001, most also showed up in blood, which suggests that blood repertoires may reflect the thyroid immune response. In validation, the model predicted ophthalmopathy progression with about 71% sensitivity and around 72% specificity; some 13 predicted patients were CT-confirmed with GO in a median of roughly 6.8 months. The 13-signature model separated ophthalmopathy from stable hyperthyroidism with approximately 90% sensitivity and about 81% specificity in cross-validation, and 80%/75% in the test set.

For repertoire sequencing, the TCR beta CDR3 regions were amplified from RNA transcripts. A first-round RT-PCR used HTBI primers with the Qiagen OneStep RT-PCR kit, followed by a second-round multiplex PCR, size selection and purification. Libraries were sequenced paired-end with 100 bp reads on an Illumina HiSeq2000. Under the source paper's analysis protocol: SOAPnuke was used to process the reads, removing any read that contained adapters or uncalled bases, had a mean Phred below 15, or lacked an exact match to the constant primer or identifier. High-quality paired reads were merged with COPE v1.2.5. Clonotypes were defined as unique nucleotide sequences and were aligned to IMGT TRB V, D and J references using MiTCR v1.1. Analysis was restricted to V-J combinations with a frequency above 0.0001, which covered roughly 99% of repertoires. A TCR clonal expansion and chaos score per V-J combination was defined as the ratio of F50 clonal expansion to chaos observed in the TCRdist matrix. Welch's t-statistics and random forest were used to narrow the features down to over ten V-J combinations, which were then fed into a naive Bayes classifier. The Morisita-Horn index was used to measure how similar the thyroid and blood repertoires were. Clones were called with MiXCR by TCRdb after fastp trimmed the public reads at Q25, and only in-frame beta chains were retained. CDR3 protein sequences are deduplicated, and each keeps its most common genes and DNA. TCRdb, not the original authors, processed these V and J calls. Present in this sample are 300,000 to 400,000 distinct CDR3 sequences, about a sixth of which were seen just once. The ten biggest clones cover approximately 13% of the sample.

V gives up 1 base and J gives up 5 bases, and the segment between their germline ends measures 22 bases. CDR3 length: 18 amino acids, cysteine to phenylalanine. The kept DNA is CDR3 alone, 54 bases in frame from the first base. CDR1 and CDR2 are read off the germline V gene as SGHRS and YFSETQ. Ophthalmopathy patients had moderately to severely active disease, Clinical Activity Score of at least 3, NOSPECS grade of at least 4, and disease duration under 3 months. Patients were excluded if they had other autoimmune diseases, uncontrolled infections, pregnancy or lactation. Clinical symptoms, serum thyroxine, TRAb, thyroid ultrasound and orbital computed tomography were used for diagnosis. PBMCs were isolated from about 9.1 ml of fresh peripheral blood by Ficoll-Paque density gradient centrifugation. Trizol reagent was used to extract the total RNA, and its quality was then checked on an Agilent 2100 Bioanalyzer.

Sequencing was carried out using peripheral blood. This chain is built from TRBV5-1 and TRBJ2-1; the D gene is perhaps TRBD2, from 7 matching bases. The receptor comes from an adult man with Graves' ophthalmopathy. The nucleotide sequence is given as TGCGCCAGCAGCTTGTTTTGGGAGGGGGAGGACGATAACAATGAGCAGTTCTTC. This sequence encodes CASSLFWEGEDDNNEQFF.